What follows describes a single T cell receptor (beta chain). Its antigen is not identified. The CDR3 is 13 residues long. The germline V gene has CDR1 MNHEY and CDR2 SMNVEV (reference sequence). The V segment lost 2 bases and the J segment 4 bases; nucleotides outside the gene matches: 1. This specimen belongs to a study of a mutant IDH1 vaccine in newly diagnosed glioma. Time point of the sample: week 47, end of study. A single vaccine dose contained 300 ug of mutant IDH1 20-mer peptide, and topical imiquimod was used with it. Patients received eight vaccinations in weeks 1, 3, 5, 7, 11, 15, 19, 23. Findings and limits, study-wide: Pseudoprogression appears to have had no connection to changes in top peripheral T cell clonotypes.

Here immunoSEQ multiplex PCR was the method, and the copy in TCRdb shows in-frame clones only, minus some. The sample lists about 94,000 clones; nearly 90% were seen once. The sequenced sample was PBMCs, obtained from a glioma patient whose treatment included an IDH1 peptide vaccine. V gene TRBV27 combines with J gene TRBJ2-5; 7 bases are shared with TRBD1. The sequence was obtained from a woman between 50 and 59 years old with glioma. The CDR3 region is CASSLRTGETQYF. DNA for the CDR3: TGTGCCAGCAGTTTAAGGACAGGAGAGACCCAGTACTTC.